Listed here are 6 T cell receptor beta chains from one sample, sequenced in a study of blood T cell repertoires in COVID-19. The protocol was immunoSEQ multiplex PCR, while the TCRdb copy is restricted to in-frame clones and leaves out a portion. The sample lists approximately 44,000 clones, more than 80% occurring once. Sample: peripheral blood. These receptors originate from a man aged 50 or older with COVID-19, enrolled during active disease.

The chain joins TRBV5-1 to TRBJ2-7; TRBD1 agrees at 12 bases. The CDR3 has 16 residues. Trimming took 0 bases from V and 7 from J; bases not matched to a gene: 8. Germline CDR1 SGHRS, CDR2 YFSETQ. In DNA form, the CDR3 reads TGCGCCAGCAGCTTGGTTTCGGGACAGGGGGCAGGTGAGCAGTACTTC. Protein: CASSLVSGQGAGEQYF.

This rearrangement joins TRBV18 to TRBJ2-1; 8 nucleotides line up with TRBD2. The CDR3 has 15 amino acids. Germline CDR1 is KGHSH and CDR2 is LQKENI. The V gene end was trimmed by 6 bases and the J gene end by 7 bases; junction bases not matched to a gene: 11. The CDR3 DNA is TGTGCCAGCTCTCCCCCCGCGGGGGGCGGGAATGAGCAGTTCTTC. Protein: CASSPPAGGGNEQFF.

This chain uses TRBV7-9 with TRBJ2-1; TRBD2 agrees at 9 bases. J gave up 7 bases and V 1 base, and 2 bases lay outside the gene matches. CDR1 is SEHNR, CDR2 FQNEAQ, per germline (reference sequence). There are 14 residues in the CDR3. The chain's CDR3 is CASSLEREENEQFF. CDR3 DNA: TGTGCCAGCAGCTTAGAGCGGGAGGAGAATGAGCAGTTCTTC. The full variable domain, rest sourced from reference TRBV7-9 and TRBJ2-1, is DTGVSQNPRHKITKRGQNVTFRCDPISEHNRLYWYRQTLGQGPEFLTYFQNEAQLEKSRLLSDRFSAERPKGSFSTLEIQRTEQGDSAMYLCASSLEREENEQFFGPGTRLTVL.

The CDR3 DNA follows: TGTGCCAGCAGGCGGACAGGGGGCACAGATACGCAGTATTTT. Amino acids: CASRRTGGTDTQYF. This chain joins TRBV6-5 and TRBJ2-3, with 9 bases that match TRBD1. V lost 6 bases, J lost 1 base, and 2 bases stayed unmatched. CDR1 is MNHEY, CDR2 SVGAGI, per germline. The CDR3 totals 14 residues.

V usage is TRBV30 and J usage is TRBJ2-7, with 8 bases fitting TRBD1. The V and J ends lost 4 bases and 2 bases, in that order; junction bases with no gene match: 4. CDR1 and CDR2 from the germline V gene are GTSNPN and SVGIG (reference sequence). This CDR3 comprises 13 residues. Written as DNA, the CDR3 is TGTGCCTGGACTGGGACAGGTCCCTACGAGCAGTACTTC. Translating it yields CAWTGTGPYEQYF.

This clone occurred a few times. The V call is TRBV2, the J call TRBJ2-7; 9 nucleotides match TRBD1. Germline CDR1 and CDR2: SNHLY and FYNNEI. V shed 6 bases, J shed 2 bases, and the junction held 5 bases outside the gene matches. The CDR3 has 14 residues. The DNA of the CDR3 is TGTGCCAGCAGGAATGGACAGGGGACCTACGAGCAGTACTTC. Its translation is CASRNGQGTYEQYF.